This T cell receptor beta chain was sequenced during a study of T cells after yellow fever vaccination. Regarding the study as a whole: Detected again after the booster were most primary-vaccination clones, at nearly 97% CD4 and about 90% CD8. The study noted that FACS-sorted repertoires could contain abundant clonotypes contaminating from the bulk population.

One entry per CDR3 protein results from TCRdb running MiXCR on the 5' RACE reads. The repertoire holds about 580,000 distinct CDR3 sequences, with 17% as singletons. The CDR3 contains 13 residues. V was clipped by 5 bases and J by 5 bases, with 12 bases between them. CDR1 LNHDA and CDR2 SQIVND come from the germline V gene (reference sequence). On this clonotype: Antigen specificity is unknown.

The clonotype comes from a man between 18 and 29 years old who received the YFV17D yellow fever vaccine. The specimen was PBMCs, collected roughly 5 days after the first yellow fever vaccination. The chain employs TRBV19 and TRBJ2-5; D is ambiguous. In DNA, the CDR3 is TGTGCCAGTAGTTTCTCCCTTGAGGAGACCCAGTACTTC. Protein: CASSFSLEETQYF.